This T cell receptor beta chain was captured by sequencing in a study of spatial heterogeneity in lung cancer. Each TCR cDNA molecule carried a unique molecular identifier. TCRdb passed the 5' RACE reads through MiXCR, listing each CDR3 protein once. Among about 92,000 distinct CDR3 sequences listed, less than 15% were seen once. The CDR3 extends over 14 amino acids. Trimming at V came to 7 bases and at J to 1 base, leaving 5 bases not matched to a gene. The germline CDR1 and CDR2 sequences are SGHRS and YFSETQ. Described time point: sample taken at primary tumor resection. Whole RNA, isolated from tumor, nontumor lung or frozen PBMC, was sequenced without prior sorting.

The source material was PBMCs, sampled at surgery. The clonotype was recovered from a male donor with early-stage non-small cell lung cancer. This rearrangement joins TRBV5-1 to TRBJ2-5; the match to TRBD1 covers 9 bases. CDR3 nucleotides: TGCGCCAGCGGATCGACAGGGGGCCAAGAGACCCAGTACTTC. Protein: CASGSTGGQETQYF.